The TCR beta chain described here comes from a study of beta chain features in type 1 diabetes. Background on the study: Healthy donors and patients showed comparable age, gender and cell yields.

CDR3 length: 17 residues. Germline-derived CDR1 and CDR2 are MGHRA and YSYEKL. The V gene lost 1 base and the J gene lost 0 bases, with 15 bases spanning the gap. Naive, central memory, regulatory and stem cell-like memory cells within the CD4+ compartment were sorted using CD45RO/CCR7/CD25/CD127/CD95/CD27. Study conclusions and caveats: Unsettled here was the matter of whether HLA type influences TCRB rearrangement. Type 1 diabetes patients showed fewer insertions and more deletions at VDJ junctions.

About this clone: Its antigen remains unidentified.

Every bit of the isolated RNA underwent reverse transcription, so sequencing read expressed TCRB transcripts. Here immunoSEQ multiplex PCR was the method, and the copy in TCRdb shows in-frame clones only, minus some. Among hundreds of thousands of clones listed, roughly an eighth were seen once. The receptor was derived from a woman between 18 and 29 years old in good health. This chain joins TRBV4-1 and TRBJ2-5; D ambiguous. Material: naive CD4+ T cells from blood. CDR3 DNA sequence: TGCGCCAGCAGCCAAGGGGTTGGTAGTTGGTACCAAGAGACCCAGTACTTC. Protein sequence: CASSQGVGSWYQETQYF.